This T cell receptor beta chain was identified during a study of blood T cell repertoires in COVID-19. CDR3 length: 13 residues. The method was immunoSEQ multiplex PCR; TCRdb's version includes in-frame clones alone and lacks a portion of them. This table holds roughly 250,000 clones, roughly 86% found once. This sequence joins TRBV21-1 and TRBJ1-3; the D call TRBD1 from the table was never checked on the DNA. TRBV21-1 is a documented pseudogene. Sequencing input: PBMCs or T cells enriched from blood (not recorded which). The TCR was taken from a woman aged 45-59 years who had recovered from COVID-19. The CDR3 here is CAIQGSSGNTIYF. The CDR3 region has the DNA TGTGCCATCCAGGGGTCCTCTGGAAACACCATATATTTT.